The 26 T cell receptor beta chains below come from one sample, sequenced in a study of blood T cell repertoires in COVID-19. TCRdb's copy holds only in-frame clones and misses some; the assay was immunoSEQ multiplex PCR. There are over 85,000 clones in the sample; nearly 90% occur only once, and 4.8% lies in the top ten. Sequenced material: peripheral blood. These receptors all stem from a human donor in a cohort sampled during active COVID-19.

This clone was seen once. The chain combines TRBV30 with TRBJ1-4; a possible D gene is TRBD1 (5 bases). The CDR3 covers 14 residues. CDR1 is GTSNPN and CDR2 is SVGIG in the germline V gene (reference sequence). Trimming shortened V by 0 bases and J by 4 bases, and 9 bases separated the two germline ends. This CDR3 is CAWSVQGNNEKLFF. The CDR3 bases are TGTGCCTGGAGTGTTCAGGGAAATAATGAAAAACTGTTTTTT.

The V and J genes are TRBV6-5 and TRBJ1-2; tentative D call: TRBD1 (6 bases). The germline CDR1 and CDR2 sequences are MNHEY and SVGAGI. This CDR3 is 12 amino acids long. V was pared by 1 base and J by 10 bases, with 10 bases between. This chain's CDR3 is CASSYLQGDYTF. CDR3 DNA: TGTGCCAGCAGTTACTTACAGGGTGACTACACCTTC.

The sample holds one count of this clone. The rearrangement uses TRBV5-1 and TRBJ1-3; 9 nucleotides align to TRBD1. The CDR3 consists of 15 residues. V lost 1 base to trimming and J lost 5 bases; unmatched junction nucleotides: 4. From germline, CDR1 is SGHRS and CDR2 YFSETQ. Here the CDR3 reads CASSLQGQGRNTIYF. CDR3 bases: TGCGCCAGCAGCTTGCAGGGACAGGGAAGAAACACCATATATTTT.

This clone showed up just once. The V and J genes are TRBV7-9 and TRBJ2-6, with TRBD1 identical over 9 bases. The CDR3 runs to 16 residues. Germline trimming cut 5 bases from V and 2 bases from J; bases unmatched to any gene: 4. Germline assignment: CDR1 SEHNR and CDR2 FQNEAQ (reference sequence). In DNA, the CDR3 is TGTGCCAGCAGCGCCGGACAGGGGACTGGGGCCAACGTCCTGACTTTC. It codes for CASSAGQGTGANVLTF. The whole variable domain, filled in from reference TRBV7-9 and TRBJ2-6, reads DTGVSQNPRHKITKRGQNVTFRCDPISEHNRLYWYRQTLGQGPEFLTYFQNEAQLEKSRLLSDRFSAERPKGSFSTLEIQRTEQGDSAMYLCASSAGQGTGANVLTFGAGSRLTVL.

The V gene is TRBV19, the J gene TRBJ2-3; 7 positions match TRBD1. This CDR3 region has 16 residues. V trimming: 6 bases; J trimming: 0 bases; junction bases outside the gene matches: 9. Per the germline V gene, CDR1 is LNHDA and CDR2 is SQIVND (reference sequence). The CDR3 loop is CASRPWTGPSTDTQYF. The CDR3 DNA follows: TGTGCCAGTAGACCTTGGACAGGCCCAAGCACAGATACGCAGTATTTT.

This clone was picked up one time. The rearrangement joins TRBV19 to TRBJ1-1; D is perhaps TRBD1 (6 bases). The CDR3 length is 18 residues. Germline-derived CDR1 and CDR2 are LNHDA and SQIVND (reference sequence). The ends were cut back, 5 bases at V and 5 bases at J, with 27 bases in the middle. The CDR3 spells CASSLPRGGANGGTEAFF. CDR3 nucleotide sequence: TGTGCCAGTAGTCTCCCAAGAGGGGGGGCTAATGGTGGGACTGAAGCTTTCTTT. Supplemented by reference TRBV19 and TRBJ1-1, the full variable domain reads DGGITQSPKYLFRKEGQNVTLSCEQNLNHDAMYWYRQDPGQGLRLIYYSQIVNDFQKGDIAEGYSVSREKKESFPLTVTSAQKNPTAFYLCASSLPRGGANGGTEAFFGQGTRLTVV.

V is TRBV28 and J is TRBJ1-1, with D unclear. The CDR3 consists of 15 residues. Germline V gene sequence: CDR1 MDHEN, CDR2 SYDVKM. Trimming pared 6 bases from V and 4 bases from J, leaving 18 bases between. The CDR3 DNA sequence: TGTGCCAGCAGCACTCCCGCCGGCCTAGGCACTGAAGCTTTCTTT. Translating it yields CASSTPAGLGTEAFF.

V usage is TRBV10-2 and J usage is TRBJ2-2, with D uncertain. Trimming stripped 5 bases from V and 6 bases from J, with 4 bases between. This CDR3 contains 11 residues. Germline V CDR1 and CDR2: WSHSY, SAAADI. The CDR3 is CASSSAGELFF. For the CDR3, the DNA is TGCGCCAGCAGTTCCGCCGGGGAGCTGTTTTTT.

J is TRBJ2-1 and V is TRBV21-1; the table's D call, TRBD2, has no DNA check behind it. TRBV21-1 is a documented pseudogene. CDR3 length equals 17 residues. Here the CDR3 DNA reads TGTGCCAGCAGCAAAGATCGGCTAGCGGGGTACTACAATGAGCAGTTCTTC. Its translation is CASSKDRLAGYYNEQFF.

The chain joins TRBV5-1 to TRBJ1-2, with no clear D. Germline V CDR1 and CDR2: SGHRS, YFSETQ. The CDR3 loop spans 11 amino acids. V was shortened by 5 bases and J by 5 bases, with 7 bases between the two germline ends. This chain's CDR3 is CASSPGYGYTF. The CDR3 nucleotides read TGCGCCAGCAGTCCCGGTTATGGCTACACCTTC.

The genes are TRBV7-2 and TRBJ2-3; no clear D gene. This CDR3 contains 15 residues. CDR1 and CDR2 from the germline V gene are SGHTA and FQGNSA. V dropped 2 bases and J dropped 1 base, with 10 bases sitting between them. The CDR3 bases are TGTGCCAGCAGCTTATTGGGCTCCCGCACAGATACGCAGTATTTT. Its translation is CASSLLGSRTDTQYF.

This chain joins TRBV3-1 (or the pseudogene TRBV3-2) and TRBJ1-2; 9 bases are a match to TRBD1. The CDR3 extends over 15 amino acids. In germline, CDR1 is LGHDT, CDR2 YNNKEL (reference sequence). The ends lost 4 bases at V and 4 bases at J; junction bases unmatched: 7. The CDR3 loop reads CASSLAGQGSYGYTF. CDR3 DNA: TGTGCCAGCAGCCTCGCGGGACAGGGAAGCTATGGCTACACCTTC.

The rearrangement joins TRBV29-1 to TRBJ1-2; 7 nucleotides align to TRBD1. V gave up 6 bases and J gave up 7 bases; unmatched junction bases: 11. Germline CDR1 SQVTM, CDR2 ANQGSEA. The CDR3 covers 13 residues. In DNA, the CDR3 is TGCAGCGTGAGGGACAGACCATTGATTGGCTACACCTTC. It encodes CSVRDRPLIGYTF. Combining the CDR3 with reference TRBV29-1 and TRBJ1-2 gives the whole variable domain SAVISQKPSRDICQRGTSLTIQCQVDSQVTMMFWYRQQPGQSLTLIATANQGSEATYESGFVIDKFPISRPNLTFSTLTVSNMSPEDSSIYLCSVRDRPLIGYTFGSGTRLTVV.

The CDR3, as DNA: TGTGCCAGCAGTTCGCGTCCAGGGGCCTACAATGAGCAGTTCTTC. Protein: CASSSRPGAYNEQFF. V is TRBV27 and J is TRBJ2-1; D may be TRBD1 (6 bases). V lost 4 bases, J lost 2 bases, and 12 bases lay in between. The germline CDR1 and CDR2 sequences are MNHEY and SMNVEV (reference sequence). This CDR3 has 15 residues.

The J gene is TRBJ1-1, the V gene TRBV29-1; TRBD1 matches at 9 bases. Germline CDR1 SQVTM, CDR2 ANQGSEA. The J segment lost 7 bases and the V segment lost 7 bases, leaving 16 bases of the junction unmatched. The CDR3 covers 15 residues. The CDR3 DNA reads as TGCAGCGCGCCTGAGTGGGGGACAGGGAGGGATGAAGCTTTCTTT. It codes for CSAPEWGTGRDEAFF.

The V gene is TRBV24-1, the J gene TRBJ2-1; 10 positions agree with TRBD2. The junction had 0 bases not matched to a gene; V was cut back by 5 bases and J by 3 bases. Germline CDR1 is KGHDR and CDR2 is SFDVKD. This CDR3 region has 14 residues. CDR3 in amino acids: CATSASGGYNEQFF. The CDR3 region has the DNA TGTGCCACCAGTGCTAGCGGGGGCTACAATGAGCAGTTCTTC.

V and J are TRBV2 and TRBJ2-7; D possibly corresponds to TRBD2 (6 bases). Germline-derived CDR1 and CDR2 are SNHLY and FYNNEI. The CDR3 runs to 15 residues. V shed 6 bases and J shed 3 bases, with 18 bases lying between them. CDR3 nucleotide sequence: TGTGCCAGCAGACTGCGGGACTCGCAGTACTACGAGCAGTACTTC. Amino acids: CASRLRDSQYYEQYF.

The chain has TRBV6-5 and TRBJ1-2; possibly TRBD1 for D (6 bases). The CDR3 is 14 residues long. Germline loops: CDR1 MNHEY, CDR2 SVGAGI. V was shortened by 0 bases and J by 4 bases, with 9 bases between the two germline ends. The chain's CDR3 is CASSYSRGGYGYTF. DNA for the CDR3: TGTGCCAGCAGTTACTCGAGGGGGGGCTATGGCTACACCTTC.

This chain joins TRBV28 and TRBJ2-3; D is possibly TRBD1 (6 bases). The CDR3 loop spans 15 amino acids. The V gene's germline CDR1 is MDHEN and CDR2 SYDVKM. V was clipped by 7 bases and J by 0 bases, with 14 bases between them. The CDR3 reads CASTASTGSTDTQYF. The CDR3 coding sequence is TGTGCCAGCACGGCCTCGACAGGCAGCACAGATACGCAGTATTTT. The whole variable domain, filled in from reference TRBV28 and TRBJ2-3, reads DVKVTQSSRYLVKRTGEKVFLECVQDMDHENMFWYRQDPGLGLRLIYFSYDVKMKEKGDIPEGYSVSREKKERFSLILESASTNQTSMYLCASTASTGSTDTQYFGPGTRLTVL.

The CDR3 sequence: CASSLADRGGYEQYF. The CDR3 DNA reads as TGTGCCAGCAGTTTGGCCGACAGGGGGGGCTACGAGCAGTACTTC. The rearrangement links TRBV27 to TRBJ2-7; 9 bases line up with TRBD1. Germline lookup yields CDR1 MNHEY and CDR2 SMNVEV (reference sequence). CDR3 size: 15 residues. Trimming removed 3 bases from V and 3 bases from J; junction bases left unmatched: 6.

This chain connects TRBV9 to TRBJ1-5, with D perhaps matching TRBD1 (5 bases). The CDR3 spans 14 residues. The V end was cut by 4 bases, the J end by 3 bases, with 11 bases between. CDR1 is SGDLS, CDR2 YYNGEE, per germline. DNA of the CDR3: TGTGCCAGCAGCCTCTCAGGGTACAATCAGCCCCAGCATTTT. This sequence encodes CASSLSGYNQPQHF.

The chain has TRBV7-8 and TRBJ2-7; 10 bases agree with TRBD2. Germline trimming cut 4 bases from V and 0 bases from J; bases unmatched to any gene: 6. The CDR3 extends over 16 amino acids. Germline CDR1 reads SGHVS; CDR2 reads FQNEAQ. The CDR3 DNA reads TGTGCCAGCAGCTCTAGCGGGGGCTTCTTCTCCTACGAGCAGTACTTC. Amino acid sequence: CASSSSGGFFSYEQYF.

The V call is TRBV6-1, the J call TRBJ2-2, with D tentatively TRBD2 (7 bases). The CDR3 runs to 16 residues. Trimming took off 4 bases at V and 5 bases at J, with 17 bases between the two ends. Germline loops: CDR1 MNHNS, CDR2 SASEGT. The CDR3 DNA sequence: TGTGCCAGCAGTGTCGAAGGGCGGGGGCGTACCGGGGAGCTGTTTTTT. Its protein is CASSVEGRGRTGELFF.

The V gene is TRBV7-2, the J gene TRBJ2-7; the D gene is possibly TRBD1 (5 bases). Trimming cost V 2 bases and J 5 bases, with 13 bases left between them. Germline V gene sequence: CDR1 SGHTA, CDR2 FQGNSA. CDR3 length: 14 amino acids. The CDR3 sequence: CASSLQGGRHEQYF. The CDR3 nucleotides are TGTGCCAGCAGCTTACAGGGTGGAAGACACGAGCAGTACTTC.

The chain recombines TRBV19 with TRBJ1-2; 7 bases are shared with TRBD1. Germline V gene sequence: CDR1 LNHDA, CDR2 SQIVND (reference sequence). Germline trimming cut 0 bases from V and 4 bases from J; bases unmatched to any gene: 5. CDR3 size: 15 residues. CDR3 coding DNA: TGTGCCAGTAGTATAGAAGACGGACAGGTCTATGGCTACACCTTC. It specifies CASSIEDGQVYGYTF. Full variable domain (outside the CDR3, taken from reference TRBV19 and TRBJ1-2): DGGITQSPKYLFRKEGQNVTLSCEQNLNHDAMYWYRQDPGQGLRLIYYSQIVNDFQKGDIAEGYSVSREKKESFPLTVTSAQKNPTAFYLCASSIEDGQVYGYTFGSGTRLTVV.

The chain is built from TRBV7-2 and TRBJ2-5, with D tentatively TRBD2 (5 bases). The germline V gene encodes CDR1 SGHTA and CDR2 FQGNSA. The V and J ends lost 5 bases and 4 bases respectively, with 14 bases between them. This CDR3 is built from 14 residues. Written as DNA, the CDR3 is TGTGCCAGCAGCCAGCGAGCGGACGGAGAGACCCAGTACTTC. This encodes CASSQRADGETQYF.